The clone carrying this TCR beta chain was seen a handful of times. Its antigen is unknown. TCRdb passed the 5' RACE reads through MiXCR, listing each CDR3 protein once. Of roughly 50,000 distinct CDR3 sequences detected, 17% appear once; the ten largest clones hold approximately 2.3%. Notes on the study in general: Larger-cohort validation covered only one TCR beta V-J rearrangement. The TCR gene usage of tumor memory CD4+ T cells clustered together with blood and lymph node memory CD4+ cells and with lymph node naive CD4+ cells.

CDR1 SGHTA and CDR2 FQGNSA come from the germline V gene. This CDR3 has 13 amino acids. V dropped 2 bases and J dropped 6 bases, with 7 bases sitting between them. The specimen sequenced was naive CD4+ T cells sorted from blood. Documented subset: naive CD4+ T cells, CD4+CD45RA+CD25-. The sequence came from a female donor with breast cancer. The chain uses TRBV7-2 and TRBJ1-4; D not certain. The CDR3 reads CASSLSAHEKLFF. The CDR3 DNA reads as TGTGCCAGCAGCTTATCGGCCCATGAAAAACTGTTTTTT.